Presented here are 4 T cell receptor beta chains from one specimen sequenced in a study of cytomegalovirus exposure and HLA in healthy donors. PCR used 60 Vbeta primers and 13 Jbeta primers. The method was immunoSEQ multiplex PCR; TCRdb's version includes in-frame clones alone and lacks a portion of them. The sample gives about 110,000 clones, 76% of which show up once; around an eighth is in the top ten. Sequencing input: PBMCs. The receptors were sampled from a man younger than 45 in good health and CMV-seropositive.

This clone was found a few times. This chain links TRBV19 with TRBJ2-2, with TRBD1 matching over 8 bases. After removal of 3 bases from V and 5 bases from J, the junction contained 8 bases not matched to a gene. CDR1 and CDR2 from the germline V gene are LNHDA and SQIVND (reference sequence). This CDR3 has 16 amino acids. CDR3 loop: CASSMRTGIRTGELFF. The CDR3 DNA sequence: TGTGCCAGTAGTATGAGGACAGGGATAAGGACCGGGGAGCTGTTTTTT.

J is TRBJ2-2 and V is TRBV5-1; D might be TRBD2 (5 bases). The germline gives CDR1 SGHRS, CDR2 YFSETQ. The CDR3 contains 16 residues. V lost 1 base, J lost 5 bases, and 15 bases lay in between. The CDR3: CASSLNRGRLTGELFF. CDR3 coding DNA: TGCGCCAGCAGCTTGAACCGGGGTCGGCTGACCGGGGAGCTGTTTTTT.

This clone has only a few counts. An end of the junction does not agree with germline; a read error may underlie this. Here the CDR3 reads CASSEARRPAF. The CDR3 DNA reads TGTGCCAGCAGTGAAGCACGGCGGCCCGCCTTT. This rearrangement joins TRBV2 to TRBJ1-6, with D unresolved. The CDR3 contains 11 residues. Germline V gives CDR1 SNHLY, CDR2 FYNNEI.

The rearrangement links TRBV25-1 to TRBJ2-3; D is possibly TRBD2 (7 bases). The V gene lost 3 bases and the J gene lost 4 bases, with 14 bases spanning the gap. CDR3 size: 15 residues. Germline V gene sequence: CDR1 MGHDK, CDR2 SYGVNS. The CDR3 reads CASSEPGGAADTQYF. The DNA for the CDR3 is TGTGCCAGCAGTGAGCCGGGGGGCGCGGCAGATACGCAGTATTTT.